Listed below are T cell receptor beta chains from one sample, sequenced in a study of cytomegalovirus exposure and HLA in healthy donors. Sequencing was performed with immunoSEQ multiplex PCR; in TCRdb, only in-frame clones are kept and a portion is missing. This sample's clone table lists around 140,000 clones. The specimen sequenced was PBMCs. These receptors were collected from a woman aged 40 to 50 in good health and CMV-seropositive. Each CDR3 is given without its conserved first and last residue. Fields, in order: V gene, CDR3 protein.

TRBV28 | ASSNRGSPETQY
TRBV7-9 | ASSLAGQGFGQPQH
TRBV19 | ASSPDRSGRRQF
TRBV7-3 | ASSPFCGHRLNEKLF
TRBV5-1 | ASSLTSGSYNEQF
TRBV5-1 | ASSLQPSGRSVTGELF
TRBV30 | AWSVLAGGGNYEQY
TRBV4-3 | ASTQQQGGPDTQY
TRBV10-2 | ASREGSSYEQY
TRBV5-4 | ASSFGQGGTGELF
TRBV29-1 | SVVTGSNQPQH
TRBV19 | ASSSGGNYEQY
TRBV27 | ASSFFGVAGITGELF
TRBV5-1 | ASSAELFANTGELF
TRBV11-2 | ASSLTAGSIGELF
TRBV27 | ASSPGLAGGDTQY